This T cell receptor (beta chain) was captured in a study of T cell changes during pregnancy in multiple sclerosis (dated by TCRdb to between 2019 and 2020). Study-wide context: In women with multiple sclerosis, the researchers looked at how the T cell repertoire shifted as pregnancy progressed.

Germline trimming amounts to 4 bases on V and 0 bases on J, with 16 as the count of junction bases outside the gene matches. According to the germline V gene, CDR1 reads SGHVS and CDR2 reads FQNEAQ. The CDR3 spans 21 residues, from the cysteine through the phenylalanine. Only the CDR3 DNA is retained, 63 bases long and in frame from the first base. Of note for this clone: Its antigen is currently not known. No per-base quality is available; no much larger clone lies one base away.

The library was made by the immunoSEQ multiplex PCR assay. TCRdb re-hosts the immuneACCESS table, in-frame sequences only. Its copies lack some clones; in the studies checked, an unresolved V gene accounts for under half of them, and the cause for the rest is not known. For this sample there are 65,000 to 85,000 clones; 90% to 95% appear just once. The ten largest clones capture approximately 1.5% of the sample. Sequenced here: peripheral blood, sampled in the second trimester of pregnancy. The TCR originated in a female donor with multiple sclerosis, enrolled in a pregnancy study. Here the chain combines TRBV7-8 and TRBJ2-6, with 9 bases in between that match TRBD1. The nucleotide sequence reads TGTGCCAGCAGCTATACGCGGACAGGGGCGATATTAAGCTCTGGGGCCAACGTCCTGACTTTC. It is translated as CASSYTRTGAILSSGANVLTF.